A selection of T cell receptor beta chains follows, all from one sample in a study of human T cells and chemical hapten exposure. Using its own MiXCR run on the RACE reads, TCRdb lists one record per CDR3 protein. The sample consists of around 200,000 distinct CDR3 sequences, roughly a quarter of them appearing once. Sequenced here: whole blood, sampled in connection with sensitization to the hapten diphenylcyclopropenone (DPC). The origin of the receptors is a woman between 35 and 50 years old with alopecia areata. Some clones in this sample may be carry-over from other donors' samples. Both conserved end residues are part of each CDR3. Each record gives: D gene, clone size, J gene, V gene, CDR3 DNA, CDR3 protein. A D gene is named only where the DNA matches it firmly. Only part of the rows carry a size: once, few, many, or a class if the clone is expanded.

D gene: .
clone size: few
J gene: TRBJ1-5
V gene: TRBV19
CDR3 DNA: TGTGCCAGTAGTATCCAGATCAATCAGCCCCAGCATTTT
CDR3 protein: CASSIQINQPQHF

D gene: .
clone size: .
J gene: TRBJ1-4
V gene: TRBV18
CDR3 DNA: TGTGCCAGCTCTCGGTCGGACACAACGAATGAAAAACTGTTTTTT
CDR3 protein: CASSRSDTTNEKLFF

D gene: TRBD2
clone size: .
J gene: TRBJ2-1
V gene: TRBV7-2
CDR3 DNA: TGTGCCAGCAGCTTCTTCCCTAGCGGGACCAATGAGCAGTTCTTC
CDR3 protein: CASSFFPSGTNEQFF

D gene: .
clone size: .
J gene: TRBJ2-7
V gene: TRBV5-6
CDR3 DNA: TGTGCCAGCAGCTTGGGGGGCCAGCAGTACTTC
CDR3 protein: CASSLGGQQYF

D gene: TRBD2
clone size: .
J gene: TRBJ2-3
V gene: TRBV10-3
CDR3 DNA: TGTGCCACCTTTCGCGCGGGAGGTCCCACAGATACGCAGTATTTT
CDR3 protein: CATFRAGGPTDTQYF

D gene: .
clone size: few
J gene: TRBJ1-2
V gene: TRBV4-1
CDR3 DNA: TGCGCCAGCAGCCAAGGCGTAACAGAAGCCTATGGCTACACCTTC
CDR3 protein: CASSQGVTEAYGYTF

D gene: .
clone size: .
J gene: TRBJ1-3
V gene: TRBV18
CDR3 DNA: TGTGCCAGCTCACCACCGGGGAGCGCGGGAAACACCATATATTTT
CDR3 protein: CASSPPGSAGNTIYF

D gene: .
clone size: .
J gene: TRBJ1-3
V gene: TRBV2
CDR3 DNA: TGTGCCAGCCTTCCAGGCTTCTCTGGAAACACCATATATTTT
CDR3 protein: CASLPGFSGNTIYF

D gene: TRBD1
clone size: many
J gene: TRBJ2-7
V gene: TRBV29-1
CDR3 DNA: TGCAGCGTTGAAAGGGACAGGCACGAGCAGTACTTC
CDR3 protein: CSVERDRHEQYF

D gene: .
clone size: few
J gene: TRBJ2-3
V gene: TRBV28
CDR3 DNA: TGTGCCAGCAGTTTTCTCCAGGGTCCGCAGTATTTT
CDR3 protein: CASSFLQGPQYF

D gene: .
clone size: once
J gene: TRBJ2-2
V gene: TRBV28
CDR3 DNA: TGTGCCAGCAGTTTGTTAGCGCCAGCTAAGAACACCGGGGAGCTGTTTTTT
CDR3 protein: CASSLLAPAKNTGELFF

D gene: .
clone size: many
J gene: TRBJ2-1
V gene: TRBV7-9
CDR3 DNA: TGTGCCAGCAGCCGCCGGGACGGTAAAACCTACAATGAGCAGTTCTTC
CDR3 protein: CASSRRDGKTYNEQFF

D gene: TRBD2
clone size: .
J gene: TRBJ2-1
V gene: TRBV24-1
CDR3 DNA: TGTGCCACCAGTGACAGCGGGATCTACAATGAGCAGTTCTTC
CDR3 protein: CATSDSGIYNEQFF

D gene: .
clone size: few
J gene: TRBJ1-2
V gene: TRBV7-3
CDR3 DNA: TGTGCCAGCAGCTCCCTCTTGAGAGATGGCTACACCTTC
CDR3 protein: CASSSLLRDGYTF

D gene: .
clone size: .
J gene: TRBJ2-1
V gene: TRBV24-1
CDR3 DNA: TGTGCCACCAGCTATACTGGCAGGGAGCAGTTCTTC
CDR3 protein: CATSYTGREQFF

D gene: .
clone size: .
J gene: TRBJ2-2
V gene: TRBV20-1
CDR3 DNA: TGCAGTGCTAGTGCGGCGTCAGGGGAGCTGTTTTTT
CDR3 protein: CSASAASGELFF

D gene: .
clone size: .
J gene: TRBJ2-3
V gene: TRBV7-2
CDR3 DNA: TGTGCCAGCAGCCGTACCCCGGGTCGCACAGATACGCAGTATTTT
CDR3 protein: CASSRTPGRTDTQYF

D gene: .
clone size: .
J gene: TRBJ2-7
V gene: TRBV7-9
CDR3 DNA: TGTGCCAGCACCCTAACTGGAGTGCAGGGGTACGAGCAGTACTTC
CDR3 protein: CASTLTGVQGYEQYF

D gene: TRBD2
clone size: .
J gene: TRBJ2-7
V gene: TRBV20-1
CDR3 DNA: TGCAGTGCTACCTCTAGCGGGAGGGGTTACGAGCAGTACTTC
CDR3 protein: CSATSSGRGYEQYF

D gene: TRBD1
clone size: few
J gene: TRBJ1-5
V gene: TRBV6-1
CDR3 DNA: TGTGCCAGCATTGGGACAGGAGATTATAGCAATCAGCCCCAGCATTTT
CDR3 protein: CASIGTGDYSNQPQHF

D gene: .
clone size: .
J gene: TRBJ2-1
V gene: TRBV25-1
CDR3 DNA: TGTGCCAGCAGGCACAGGGGAGGCAATGAGCAGTTCTTC
CDR3 protein: CASRHRGGNEQFF

D gene: .
clone size: .
J gene: TRBJ2-5
V gene: TRBV6-2/TRBV6-3
CDR3 DNA: TGTGCCAGCAGCCTAGGTTGGAGCGGATTACAAGAGACCCAGTACTTC
CDR3 protein: CASSLGWSGLQETQYF

D gene: .
clone size: few
J gene: TRBJ2-7
V gene: TRBV28
CDR3 DNA: TGTGCCAGCGAGACAGGAGGAACCTACGAGCAGTACTTC
CDR3 protein: CASETGGTYEQYF

D gene: .
clone size: few
J gene: TRBJ1-2
V gene: TRBV28
CDR3 DNA: TGTGCCAGCAGTTTCCAACCTGAACGGTATGGCTACACCTTC
CDR3 protein: CASSFQPERYGYTF

D gene: TRBD1
clone size: .
J gene: TRBJ1-6
V gene: TRBV11-2
CDR3 DNA: TGTGCCAGCAGCGGAACCGGGACAGGAAATTCACCCCTCCACTTT
CDR3 protein: CASSGTGTGNSPLHF

D gene: .
clone size: .
J gene: TRBJ2-5
V gene: TRBV7-2
CDR3 DNA: TGTGCCAGCAGCTCGGGCCTTATCCAAGAGACCCAGTACTTC
CDR3 protein: CASSSGLIQETQYF